The TCR beta chain described here comes from a study of control samples from healthy donors and cancer patients. Trimming pared 3 bases from V and 2 bases from J, leaving 9 bases between. The CDR3 has 14 residues. CDR1 SGHTA and CDR2 FQGNSA come from the germline V gene. The assay was immunoSEQ multiplex PCR, and TCRdb's table has in-frame clones only and misses some. Its table records fewer than 250,000 clones. The chain links TRBV7-2 to TRBJ2-3; D is ambiguous. Sample: blood. The clonotype comes from a woman in her twenties or thirties in good health. In nucleotides, the CDR3 is TGTGCCAGCAGCTTCAGGCGTTCCACAGATACGCAGTATTTT. Translated: CASSFRRSTDTQYF.